The clone carrying this TCR beta chain was counted only a few times. Its antigen remains unknown. The data derive from a study of beta chain features in type 1 diabetes. Whole-study context: Examination covered some 110,000,000 sorted cells spanning all samples.

The authors reverse transcribed all of the isolated RNA, so sequencing captured expressed TCRB transcripts. Clones were read by immunoSEQ multiplex PCR, and TCRdb kept only the in-frame ones, dropping some. The table has some 350,000 clones, 9.6% seen once. The CDR3 spans 14 residues. V was shortened by 6 bases and J by 0 bases, with 12 bases between the two germline ends. Study results and caveats: High TCR expression in some cells could lead to their over-representation in cDNA sequencing. A greater similarity of naive, central memory and Treg TCRB repertoires was seen among patients than among healthy donors. Significant though moderate, a shortening of TCRB CDR3s appeared in all four CD4+ subsets of Type 1 diabetes patients.

The sequence derives from a man aged 30 to 39 with type 1 diabetes. Sample: central memory CD4+ T cells from blood. V is TRBV23-1 and J is TRBJ2-7; no reliable D call. TRBV23-1 is placed among ORFs of uncertain function. The DNA of the CDR3 is TGCGCCAGCAGCCAAGATTGGCTCTCCTACGAGCAGTACTTC. It codes for CASSQDWLSYEQYF.